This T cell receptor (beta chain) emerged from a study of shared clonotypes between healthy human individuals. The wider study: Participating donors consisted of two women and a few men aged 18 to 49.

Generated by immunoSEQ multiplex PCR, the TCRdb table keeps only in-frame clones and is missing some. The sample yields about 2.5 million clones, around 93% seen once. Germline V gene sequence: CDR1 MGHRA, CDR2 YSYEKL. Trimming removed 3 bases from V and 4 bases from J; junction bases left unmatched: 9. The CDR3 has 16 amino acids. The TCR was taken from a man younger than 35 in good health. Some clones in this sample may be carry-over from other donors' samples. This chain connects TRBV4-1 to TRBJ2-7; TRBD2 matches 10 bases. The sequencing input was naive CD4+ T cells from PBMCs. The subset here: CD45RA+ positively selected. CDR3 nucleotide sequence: TGCGCCAGCAGCCATCCGACAACTAGCGGGGATTACGAGCAGTACTTC. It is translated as CASSHPTTSGDYEQYF.